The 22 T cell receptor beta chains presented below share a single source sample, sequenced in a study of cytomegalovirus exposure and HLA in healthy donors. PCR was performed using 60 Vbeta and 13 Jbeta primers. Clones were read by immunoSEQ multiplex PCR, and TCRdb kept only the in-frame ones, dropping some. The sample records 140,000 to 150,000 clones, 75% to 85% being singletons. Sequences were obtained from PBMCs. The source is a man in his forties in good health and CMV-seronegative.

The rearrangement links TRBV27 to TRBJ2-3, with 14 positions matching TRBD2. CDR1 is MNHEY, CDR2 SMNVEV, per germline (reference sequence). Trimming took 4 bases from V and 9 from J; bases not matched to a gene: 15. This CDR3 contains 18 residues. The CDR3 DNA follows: TGTGCCAGCAGTTACGGACTAGCGGGGGGCCCCTTATTACAGACGCAGTATTTT. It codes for CASSYGLAGGPLLQTQYF.

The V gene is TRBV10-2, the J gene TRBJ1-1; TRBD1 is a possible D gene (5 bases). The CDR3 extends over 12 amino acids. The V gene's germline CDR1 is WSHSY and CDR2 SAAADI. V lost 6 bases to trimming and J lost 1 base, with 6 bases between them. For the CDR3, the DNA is TGCGCCAGCAGCACAGGGAACACTGAAGCTTTCTTT. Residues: CASSTGNTEAFF.

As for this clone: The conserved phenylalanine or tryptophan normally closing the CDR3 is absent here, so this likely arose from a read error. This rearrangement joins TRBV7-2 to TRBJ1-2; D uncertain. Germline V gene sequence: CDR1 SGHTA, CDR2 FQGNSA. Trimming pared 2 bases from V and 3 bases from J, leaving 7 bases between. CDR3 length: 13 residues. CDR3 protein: CASSLYNDYGYTS. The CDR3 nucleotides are TGTGCCAGCAGCTTATATAATGACTATGGCTACACCTCC.

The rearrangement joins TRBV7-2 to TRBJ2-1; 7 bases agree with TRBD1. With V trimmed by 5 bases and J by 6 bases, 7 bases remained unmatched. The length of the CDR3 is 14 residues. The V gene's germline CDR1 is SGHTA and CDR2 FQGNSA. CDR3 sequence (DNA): TGTGCCAGCAGCCTCCCGGGACAGAGCAATGAGCAGTTCTTC. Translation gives CASSLPGQSNEQFF.

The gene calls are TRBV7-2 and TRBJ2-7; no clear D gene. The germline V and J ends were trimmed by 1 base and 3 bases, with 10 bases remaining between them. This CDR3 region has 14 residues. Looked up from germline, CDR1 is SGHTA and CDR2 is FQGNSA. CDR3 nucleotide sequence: TGTGCCAGCAGCTTAGAAGGCGGATACTACGAGCAGTACTTC. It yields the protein CASSLEGGYYEQYF.

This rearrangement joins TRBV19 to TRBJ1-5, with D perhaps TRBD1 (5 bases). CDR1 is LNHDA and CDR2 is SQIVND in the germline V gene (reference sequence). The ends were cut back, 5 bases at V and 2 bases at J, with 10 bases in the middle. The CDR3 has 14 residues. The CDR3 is CASSPLGGNQPQHF. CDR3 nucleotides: TGTGCCAGTAGTCCCCTAGGGGGCAATCAGCCCCAGCATTTT.

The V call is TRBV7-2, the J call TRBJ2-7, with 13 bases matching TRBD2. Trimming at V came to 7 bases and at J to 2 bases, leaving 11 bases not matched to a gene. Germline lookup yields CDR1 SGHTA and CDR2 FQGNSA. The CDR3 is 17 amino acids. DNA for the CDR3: TGTGCCAGCACCCTTTCCGGGACTAGCGGGGCCACCTACGAGCAGTACTTC. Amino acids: CASTLSGTSGATYEQYF.

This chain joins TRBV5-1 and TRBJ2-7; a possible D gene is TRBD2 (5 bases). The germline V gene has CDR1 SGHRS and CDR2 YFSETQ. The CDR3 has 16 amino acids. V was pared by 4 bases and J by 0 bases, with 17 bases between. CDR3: CASSPGRGPGSYEQYF. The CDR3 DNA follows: TGCGCCAGCAGCCCGGGCCGGGGTCCAGGCTCCTACGAGCAGTACTTC. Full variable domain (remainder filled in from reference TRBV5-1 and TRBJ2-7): KAGVTQTPRYLIKTRGQQVTLSCSPISGHRSVSWYQQTPGQGLQFLFEYFSETQRNKGNFPGRFSGRQFSNSRSEMNVSTLELGDSALYLCASSPGRGPGSYEQYFGPGTRLTVT.

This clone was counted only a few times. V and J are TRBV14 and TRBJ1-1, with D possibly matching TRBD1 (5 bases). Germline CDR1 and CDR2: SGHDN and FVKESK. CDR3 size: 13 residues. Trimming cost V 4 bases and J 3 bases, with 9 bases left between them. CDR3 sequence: CASSLGQYTEAFF. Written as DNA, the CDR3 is TGTGCCAGCAGCCTGGGGCAGTACACTGAAGCTTTCTTT.

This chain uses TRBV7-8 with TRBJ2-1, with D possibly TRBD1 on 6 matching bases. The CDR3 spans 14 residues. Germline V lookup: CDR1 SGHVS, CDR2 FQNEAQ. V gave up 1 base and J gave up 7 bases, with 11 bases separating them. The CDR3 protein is CASSLVGGGNEQFF. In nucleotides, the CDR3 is TGTGCCAGCAGCTTAGTTGGGGGCGGGAATGAGCAGTTCTTC.

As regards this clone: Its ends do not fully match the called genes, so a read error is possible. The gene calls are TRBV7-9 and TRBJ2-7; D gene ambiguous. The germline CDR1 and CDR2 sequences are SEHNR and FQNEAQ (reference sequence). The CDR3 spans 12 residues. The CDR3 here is CSSSFSGAEQYF. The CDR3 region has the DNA TGTTCCAGCAGCTTCTCAGGCGCCGAGCAGTACTTC. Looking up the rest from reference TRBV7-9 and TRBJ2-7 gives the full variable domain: DTGVSQNPRHKITKRGQNVTFRCDPISEHNRLYWYRQTLGQGPEFLTYFQNEAQLEKSRLLSDRFSAERPKGSFSTLEIQRTEQGDSAMYLCSSSFSGAEQYFGPGTRLTVT.

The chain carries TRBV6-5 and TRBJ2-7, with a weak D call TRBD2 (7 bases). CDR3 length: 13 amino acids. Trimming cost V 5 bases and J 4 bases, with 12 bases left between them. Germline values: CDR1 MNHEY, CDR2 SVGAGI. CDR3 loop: CASSVRGRYEQYF. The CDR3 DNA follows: TGTGCCAGCAGTGTGCGGGGGCGGTACGAGCAGTACTTC.

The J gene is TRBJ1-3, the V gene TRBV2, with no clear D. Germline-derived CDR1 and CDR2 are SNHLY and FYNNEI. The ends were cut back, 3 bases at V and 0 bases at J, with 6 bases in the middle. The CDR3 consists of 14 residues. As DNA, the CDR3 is TGTGCCAGCAGTGAGGCCAGCTCTGGAAACACCATATATTTT. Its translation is CASSEASSGNTIYF.

This chain's CDR3 is CATREGGTGELFF. As DNA, the CDR3 is TGTGCCACCAGGGAGGGAGGAACCGGGGAGCTGTTTTTT. The rearrangement links TRBV15 to TRBJ2-2; possibly TRBD2 for D (6 bases). CDR3 length equals 13 residues. Germline CDR1 LNHNV, CDR2 YYDKDF (reference sequence). The germline V and J ends were trimmed by 6 bases and 5 bases, with 10 bases remaining between them.

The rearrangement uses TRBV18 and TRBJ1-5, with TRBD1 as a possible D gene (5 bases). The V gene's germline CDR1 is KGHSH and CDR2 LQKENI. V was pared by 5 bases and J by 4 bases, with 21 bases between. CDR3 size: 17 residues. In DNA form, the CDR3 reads TGTGCCAGCTCATTATATATGAGGGGAGGAGGGAATCAGCCCCAGCATTTT. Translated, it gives CASSLYMRGGGNQPQHF.

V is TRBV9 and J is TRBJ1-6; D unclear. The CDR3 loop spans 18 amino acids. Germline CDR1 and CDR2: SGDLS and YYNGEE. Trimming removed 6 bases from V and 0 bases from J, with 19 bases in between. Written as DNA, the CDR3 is TGTGCCAGCACGGGAGTTATGGCTTCAAGCTCCTATAATTCACCCCTCCACTTT. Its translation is CASTGVMASSSYNSPLHF.

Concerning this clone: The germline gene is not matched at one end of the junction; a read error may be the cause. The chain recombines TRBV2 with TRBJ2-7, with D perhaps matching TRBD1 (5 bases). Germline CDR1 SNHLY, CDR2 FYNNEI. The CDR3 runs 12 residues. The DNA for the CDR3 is TGTGTCAGCAGCGACAGCCCCTACGAGCAGTACTTC. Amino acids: CVSSDSPYEQYF.

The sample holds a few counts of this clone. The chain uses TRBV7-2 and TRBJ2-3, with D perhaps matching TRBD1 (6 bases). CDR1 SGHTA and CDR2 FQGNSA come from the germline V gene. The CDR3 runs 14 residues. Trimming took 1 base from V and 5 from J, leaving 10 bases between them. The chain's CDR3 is CASSLGTVGDTQYF. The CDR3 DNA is TGTGCCAGCAGCTTAGGGACAGTCGGAGATACGCAGTATTTT.

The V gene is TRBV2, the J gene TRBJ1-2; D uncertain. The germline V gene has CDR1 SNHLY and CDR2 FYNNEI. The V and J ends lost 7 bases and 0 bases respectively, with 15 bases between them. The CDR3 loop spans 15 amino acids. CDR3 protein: CASIGGSASNYGYTF. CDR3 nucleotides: TGTGCCAGCATAGGCGGGTCAGCCTCTAACTATGGCTACACCTTC.

The DNA for the CDR3 is TGTGCCAGTTCGGGACTAGCGGGATACGAGCAGTACTTC. This gives the protein CASSGLAGYEQYF. V is TRBV19 and J is TRBJ2-7; 13 positions match TRBD2. CDR3 length equals 13 residues. The V and J ends lost 8 bases and 4 bases, in that order; junction bases with no gene match: 2. CDR1 and CDR2 (germline): LNHDA, SQIVND (reference sequence).

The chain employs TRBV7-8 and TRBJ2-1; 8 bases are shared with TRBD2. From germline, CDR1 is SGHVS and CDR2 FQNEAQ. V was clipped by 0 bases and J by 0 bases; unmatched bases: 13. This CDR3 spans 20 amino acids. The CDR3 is CASSLALGGGSSSSYNEQFF. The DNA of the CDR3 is TGTGCCAGCAGCTTAGCGCTCGGCGGGGGGTCCTCGAGCTCCTACAATGAGCAGTTCTTC.

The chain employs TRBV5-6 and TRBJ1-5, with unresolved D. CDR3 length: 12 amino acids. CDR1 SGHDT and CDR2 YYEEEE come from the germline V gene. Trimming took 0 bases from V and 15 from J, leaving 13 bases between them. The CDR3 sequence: CASSLGVGVWHF. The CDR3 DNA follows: TGTGCCAGCAGCTTGGGAGTGGGAGTATGGCATTTT.